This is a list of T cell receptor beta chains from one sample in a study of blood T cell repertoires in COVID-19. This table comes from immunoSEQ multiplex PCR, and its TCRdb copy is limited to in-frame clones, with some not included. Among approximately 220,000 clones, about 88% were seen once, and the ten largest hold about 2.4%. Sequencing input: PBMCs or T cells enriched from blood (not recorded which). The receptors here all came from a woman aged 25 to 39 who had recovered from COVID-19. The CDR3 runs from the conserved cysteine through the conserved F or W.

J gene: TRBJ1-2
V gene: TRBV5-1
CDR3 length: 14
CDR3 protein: CASSRLQGNYGYTF

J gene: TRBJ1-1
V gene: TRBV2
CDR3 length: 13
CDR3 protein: CASGPGVSTEAFF

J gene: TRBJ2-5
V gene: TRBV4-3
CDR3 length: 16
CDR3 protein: CASSQDVAGGQETQYF

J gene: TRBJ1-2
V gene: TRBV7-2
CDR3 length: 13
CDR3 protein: CASSYRGSNGYTF

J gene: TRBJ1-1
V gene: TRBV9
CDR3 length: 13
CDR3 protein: CASTSVMNTEAFF

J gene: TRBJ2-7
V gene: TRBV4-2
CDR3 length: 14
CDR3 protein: CASSQDYWPLEQYF

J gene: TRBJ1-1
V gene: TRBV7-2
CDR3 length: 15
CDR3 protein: CASSTQDRELLEAFF

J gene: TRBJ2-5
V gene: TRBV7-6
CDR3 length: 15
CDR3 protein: CASRASGALRETQYF

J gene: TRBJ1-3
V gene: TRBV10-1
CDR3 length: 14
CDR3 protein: CASSESPEGNTIYF

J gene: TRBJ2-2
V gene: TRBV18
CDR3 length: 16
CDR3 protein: CASSPLRDRNTGELFF

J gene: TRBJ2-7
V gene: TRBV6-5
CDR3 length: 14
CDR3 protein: CASYSDRGGYEQYF

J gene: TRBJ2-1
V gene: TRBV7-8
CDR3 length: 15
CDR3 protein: CASSLVSGSYNEQFF

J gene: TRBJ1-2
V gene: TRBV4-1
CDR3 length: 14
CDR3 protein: CASSQGPDWSGYTF

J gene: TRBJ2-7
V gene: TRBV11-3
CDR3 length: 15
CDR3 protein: CASSAHRGEGYEQYF

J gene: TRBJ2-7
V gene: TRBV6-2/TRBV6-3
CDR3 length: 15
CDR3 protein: CASSYTGTARGEQYF

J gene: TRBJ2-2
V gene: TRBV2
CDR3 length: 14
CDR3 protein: CASRAYDHTGELFF

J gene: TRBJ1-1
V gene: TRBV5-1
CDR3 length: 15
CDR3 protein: CASSSLPSRGSEAFF

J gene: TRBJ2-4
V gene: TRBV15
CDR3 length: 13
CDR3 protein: CATSTVAKNIQYF

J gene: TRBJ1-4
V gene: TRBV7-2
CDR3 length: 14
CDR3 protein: CASSFAGQNEKLFF

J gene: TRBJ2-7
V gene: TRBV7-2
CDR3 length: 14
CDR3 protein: CASSLVSGAYEQYF

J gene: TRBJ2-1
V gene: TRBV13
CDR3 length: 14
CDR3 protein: CASSPPGQGGEQFF

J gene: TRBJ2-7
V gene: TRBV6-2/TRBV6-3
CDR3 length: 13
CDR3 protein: CASSFRGSYEQYF

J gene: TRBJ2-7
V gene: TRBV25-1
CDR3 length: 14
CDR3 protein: CASSEFGGNYEQYF

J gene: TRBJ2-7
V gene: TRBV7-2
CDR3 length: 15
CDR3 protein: CASSTTGGFGYEQYF

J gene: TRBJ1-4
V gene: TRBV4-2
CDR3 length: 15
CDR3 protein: CASSQAGQGSEKLFF

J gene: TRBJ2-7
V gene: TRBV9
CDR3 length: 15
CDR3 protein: CASSVGVFASYEQYF

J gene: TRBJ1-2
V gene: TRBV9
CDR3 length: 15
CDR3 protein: CASSPDITLNYGYTF

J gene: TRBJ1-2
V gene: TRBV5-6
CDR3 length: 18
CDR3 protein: CASSSREGGVPRGYGYTF

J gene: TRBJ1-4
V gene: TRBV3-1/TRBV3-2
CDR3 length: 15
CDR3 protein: CASSQDRQGYEKLFF

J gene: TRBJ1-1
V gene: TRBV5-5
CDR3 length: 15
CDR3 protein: CASSVASRVGTEAFF

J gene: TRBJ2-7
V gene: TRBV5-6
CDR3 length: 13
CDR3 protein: CASSLWTGVEQYF

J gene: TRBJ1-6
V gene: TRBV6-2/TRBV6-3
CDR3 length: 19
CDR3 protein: CASSYWGWTGEFYNSPLHF

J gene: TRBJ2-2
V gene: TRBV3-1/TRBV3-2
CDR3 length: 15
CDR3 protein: CASSQGGAGTGELFF

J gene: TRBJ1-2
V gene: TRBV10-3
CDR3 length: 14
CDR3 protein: CAITNNGQYYGYTF

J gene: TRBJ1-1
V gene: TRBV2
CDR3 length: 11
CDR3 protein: CASSGQFKAFF

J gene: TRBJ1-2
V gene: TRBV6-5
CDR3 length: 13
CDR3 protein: CASSPQGNYGYTF

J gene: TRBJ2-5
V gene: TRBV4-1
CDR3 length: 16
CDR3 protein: CASSQSGQGDRETQYF

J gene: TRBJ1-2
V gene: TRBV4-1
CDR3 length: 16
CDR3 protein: CASSQEGEGRIHGYTF

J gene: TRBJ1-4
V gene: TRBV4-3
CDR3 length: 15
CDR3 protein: CASSQGTGGNEKLFF

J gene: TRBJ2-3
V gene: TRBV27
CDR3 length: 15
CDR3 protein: CATSRGLEDTDTQYF

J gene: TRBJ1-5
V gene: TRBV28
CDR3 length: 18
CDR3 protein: CASSYSVFRDYSNQPQHF

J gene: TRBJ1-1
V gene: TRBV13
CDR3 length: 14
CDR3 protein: CASSLGSTGRRAFF

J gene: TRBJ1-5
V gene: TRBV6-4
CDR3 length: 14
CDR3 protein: CASSQGAAGQPQHF

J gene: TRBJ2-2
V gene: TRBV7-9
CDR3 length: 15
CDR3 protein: CASSSRSGVTGELFF

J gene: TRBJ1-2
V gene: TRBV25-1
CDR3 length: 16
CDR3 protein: CASSDRDNLANYGYTF

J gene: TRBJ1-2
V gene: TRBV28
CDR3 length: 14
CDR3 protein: CASNGQAGEGGYTF

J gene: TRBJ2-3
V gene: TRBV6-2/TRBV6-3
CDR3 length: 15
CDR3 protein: CASSFSGTGTDTQYF

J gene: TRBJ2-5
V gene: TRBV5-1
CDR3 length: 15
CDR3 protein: CASSLYAQGEETQYF

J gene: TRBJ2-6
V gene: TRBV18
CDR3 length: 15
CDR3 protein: CASSPGPDGANVLTF